This T cell receptor beta chain originates from a study of blood T cells in healthy people across ages. This CDR3 spans 14 amino acids. V was trimmed by 4 bases and J by 5 bases, leaving 15 bases between them. Primed by a sample-barcoded 5' primer and a J-beta primer mix, a second PCR proceeded for roughly 7 to 12 cycles. Unique molecular identifiers of 12 random nucleotides labeled each cDNA. TCRdb recomputed calls from the 5' RACE reads with MiXCR, one row per CDR3 protein. This table has fewer than 900,000 distinct CDR3 sequences, about 52% appearing once. This clonotype was counted only a few times.

Sequences were obtained from blood. The TCR originated in a woman in her sixties or seventies in good health. The rearrangement joins TRBV23-1 to TRBJ2-7; D is perhaps TRBD1 (6 bases). TRBV23-1 is sorted into the ORF group, with uncertain function. The CDR3 region has the DNA TGCGCCAGCAGTCTCCACAGGGAAAGGGACGAGCAGTACTTC. This codes for CASSLHRERDEQYF.